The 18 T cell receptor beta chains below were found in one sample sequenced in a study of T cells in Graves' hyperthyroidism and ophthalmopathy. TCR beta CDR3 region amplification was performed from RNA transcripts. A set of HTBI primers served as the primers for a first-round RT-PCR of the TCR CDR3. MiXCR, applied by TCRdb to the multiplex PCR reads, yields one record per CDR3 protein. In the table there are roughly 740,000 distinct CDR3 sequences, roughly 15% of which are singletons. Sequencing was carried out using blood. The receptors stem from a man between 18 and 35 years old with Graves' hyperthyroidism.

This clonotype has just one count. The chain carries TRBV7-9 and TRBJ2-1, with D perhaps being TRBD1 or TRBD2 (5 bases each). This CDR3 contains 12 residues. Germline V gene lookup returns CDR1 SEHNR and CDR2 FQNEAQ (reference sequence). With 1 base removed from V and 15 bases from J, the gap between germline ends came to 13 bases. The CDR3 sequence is CASSLGRGDRFF. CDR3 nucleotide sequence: TGTGCCAGCAGCTTAGGACGGGGCGACCGGTTCTTC.

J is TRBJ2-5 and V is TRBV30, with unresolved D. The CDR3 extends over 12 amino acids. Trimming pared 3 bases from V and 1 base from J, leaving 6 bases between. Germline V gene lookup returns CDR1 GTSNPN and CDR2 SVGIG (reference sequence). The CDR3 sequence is CAWRGLQETQYF. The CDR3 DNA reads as TGTGCCTGGAGGGGCCTCCAAGAGACCCAGTACTTC.

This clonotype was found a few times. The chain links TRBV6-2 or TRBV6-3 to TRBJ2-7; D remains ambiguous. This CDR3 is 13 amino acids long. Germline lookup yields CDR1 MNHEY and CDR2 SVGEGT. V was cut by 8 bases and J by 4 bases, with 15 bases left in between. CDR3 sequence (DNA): TGTGCCAGCTCGAAGGAAGGGCTTTACGAGCAGTACTTC. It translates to CASSKEGLYEQYF.

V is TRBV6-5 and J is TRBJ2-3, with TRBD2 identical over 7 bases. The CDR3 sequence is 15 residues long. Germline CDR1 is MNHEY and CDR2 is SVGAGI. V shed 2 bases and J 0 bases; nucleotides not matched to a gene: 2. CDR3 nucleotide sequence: TGTGCCAGCAGTTACGGCGGGAGCAGCACAGATACGCAGTATTTT. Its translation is CASSYGGSSTDTQYF.

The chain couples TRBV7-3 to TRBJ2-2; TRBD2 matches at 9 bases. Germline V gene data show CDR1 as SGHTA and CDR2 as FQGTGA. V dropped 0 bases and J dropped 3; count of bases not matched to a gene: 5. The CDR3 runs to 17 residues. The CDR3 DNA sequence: TGTGCCAGCAGCTTAACGCCACTAGCGGGTCACACCGGGGAGCTGTTTTTT. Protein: CASSLTPLAGHTGELFF. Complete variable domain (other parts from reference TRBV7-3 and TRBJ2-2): GAGVSQTPSNKVTEKGKYVELRCDPISGHTALYWYRQSLGQGPEFLIYFQGTGAADDSGLPNDRFFAVRPEGSVSTLKIQRTERGDSAVYLCASSLTPLAGHTGELFFGEGSRLTVL.

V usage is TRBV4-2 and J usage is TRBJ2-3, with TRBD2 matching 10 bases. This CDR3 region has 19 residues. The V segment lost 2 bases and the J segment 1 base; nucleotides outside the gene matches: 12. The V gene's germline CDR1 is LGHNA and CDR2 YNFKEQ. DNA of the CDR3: TGTGCCAGCAGCCAATTAGGACTAGCGGCACGGGGAGGCACAGATACGCAGTATTTT. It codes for CASSQLGLAARGGTDTQYF.

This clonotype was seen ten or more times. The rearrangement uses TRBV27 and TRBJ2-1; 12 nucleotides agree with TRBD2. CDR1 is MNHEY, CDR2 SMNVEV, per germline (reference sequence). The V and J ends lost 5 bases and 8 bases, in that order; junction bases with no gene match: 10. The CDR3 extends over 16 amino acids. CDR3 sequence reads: CASSPRTSGIGHEQFF. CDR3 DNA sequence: TGTGCCAGCAGTCCACGGACTAGCGGGATCGGCCATGAGCAGTTCTTC.

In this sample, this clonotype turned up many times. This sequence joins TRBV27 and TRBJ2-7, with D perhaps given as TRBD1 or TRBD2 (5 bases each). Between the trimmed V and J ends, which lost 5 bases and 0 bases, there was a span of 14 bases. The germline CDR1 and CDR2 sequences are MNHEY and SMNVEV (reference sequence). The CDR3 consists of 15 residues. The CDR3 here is CASSLGAPSSYEQYF. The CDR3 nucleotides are TGTGCCAGCAGTCTCGGGGCTCCATCCTCCTACGAGCAGTACTTC.

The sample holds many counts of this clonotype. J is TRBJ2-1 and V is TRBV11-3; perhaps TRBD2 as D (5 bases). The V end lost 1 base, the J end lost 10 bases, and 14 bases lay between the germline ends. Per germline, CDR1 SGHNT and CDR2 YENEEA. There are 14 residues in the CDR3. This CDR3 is CASSLASWAQEQFF. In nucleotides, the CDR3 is TGTGCCAGCAGCTTAGCTAGCTGGGCCCAGGAGCAGTTCTTC.

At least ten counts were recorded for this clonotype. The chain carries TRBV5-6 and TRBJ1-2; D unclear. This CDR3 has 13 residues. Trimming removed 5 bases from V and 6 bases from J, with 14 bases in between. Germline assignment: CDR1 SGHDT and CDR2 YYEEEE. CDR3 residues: CASRGLLEDGYTF. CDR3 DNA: TGTGCCAGCAGAGGTCTCTTGGAGGATGGCTACACCTTC.

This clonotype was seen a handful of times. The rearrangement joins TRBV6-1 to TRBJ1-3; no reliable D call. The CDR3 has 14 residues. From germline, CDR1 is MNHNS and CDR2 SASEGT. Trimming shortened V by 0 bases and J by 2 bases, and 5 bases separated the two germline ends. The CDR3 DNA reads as TGTGCCAGCAGTGAAGCTGGGGCTGGAAACACCATATATTTT. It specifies CASSEAGAGNTIYF.

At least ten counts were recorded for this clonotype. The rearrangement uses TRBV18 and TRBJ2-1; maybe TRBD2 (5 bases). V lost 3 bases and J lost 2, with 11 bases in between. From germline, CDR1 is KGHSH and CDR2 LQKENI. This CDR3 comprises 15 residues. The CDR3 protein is CASSPIGIAYNEQFF. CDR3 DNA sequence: TGTGCCAGCTCACCCATCGGGATCGCCTACAATGAGCAGTTCTTC.

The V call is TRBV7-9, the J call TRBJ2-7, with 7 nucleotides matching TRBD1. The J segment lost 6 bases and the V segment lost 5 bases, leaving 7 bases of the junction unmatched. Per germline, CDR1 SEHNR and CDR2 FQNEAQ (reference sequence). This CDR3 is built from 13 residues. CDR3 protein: CASSQGTVREQYF. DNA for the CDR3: TGTGCCAGCAGCCAGGGGACAGTCCGCGAGCAGTACTTC.

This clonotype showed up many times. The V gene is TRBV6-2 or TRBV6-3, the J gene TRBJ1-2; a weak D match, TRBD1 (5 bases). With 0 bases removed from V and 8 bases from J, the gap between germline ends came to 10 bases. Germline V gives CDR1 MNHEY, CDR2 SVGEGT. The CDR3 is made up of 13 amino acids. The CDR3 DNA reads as TGTGCCAGCAGTTACTCCGAAGGGGACGGCTACACCTTC. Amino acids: CASSYSEGDGYTF.

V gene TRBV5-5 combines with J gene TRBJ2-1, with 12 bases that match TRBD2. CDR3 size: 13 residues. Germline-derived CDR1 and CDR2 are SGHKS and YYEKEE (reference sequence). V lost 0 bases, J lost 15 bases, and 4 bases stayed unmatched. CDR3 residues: CASSLGLAGVGFF. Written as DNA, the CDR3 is TGTGCCAGCAGCTTGGGACTAGCGGGAGTTGGGTTCTTC. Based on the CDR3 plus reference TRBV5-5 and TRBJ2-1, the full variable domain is DAGVTQSPTHLIKTRGQQVTLRCSPISGHKSVSWYQQVLGQGPQFIFQYYEKEERGRGNFPDRFSARQFPNYSSELNVNALLLGDSALYLCASSLGLAGVGFFGPGTRLTVL.

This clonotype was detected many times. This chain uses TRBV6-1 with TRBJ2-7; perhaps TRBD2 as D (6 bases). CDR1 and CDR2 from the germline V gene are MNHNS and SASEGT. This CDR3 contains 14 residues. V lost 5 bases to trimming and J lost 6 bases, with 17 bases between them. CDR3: CASSHRDWGPEQYF. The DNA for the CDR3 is TGTGCCAGCAGTCACCGGGACTGGGGTCCCGAGCAGTACTTC.

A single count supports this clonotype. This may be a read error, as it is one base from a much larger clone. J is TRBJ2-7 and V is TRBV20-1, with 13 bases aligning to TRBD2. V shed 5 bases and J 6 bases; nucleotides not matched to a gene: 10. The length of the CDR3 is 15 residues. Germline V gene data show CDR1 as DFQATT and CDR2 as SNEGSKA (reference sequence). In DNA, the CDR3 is TGCAGTGCTGGAGGGACTAGCGGGGAGCTAGTCGAGCAGTACTTC. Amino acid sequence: CSAGGTSGELVEQYF.

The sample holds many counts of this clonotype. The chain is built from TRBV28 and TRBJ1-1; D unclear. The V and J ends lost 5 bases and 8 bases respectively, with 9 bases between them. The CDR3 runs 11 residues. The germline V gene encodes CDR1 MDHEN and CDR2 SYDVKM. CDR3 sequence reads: CASSVHGEAFF. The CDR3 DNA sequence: TGTGCCAGCAGTGTTCACGGGGAAGCTTTCTTT. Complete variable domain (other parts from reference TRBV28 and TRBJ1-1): DVKVTQSSRYLVKRTGEKVFLECVQDMDHENMFWYRQDPGLGLRLIYFSYDVKMKEKGDIPEGYSVSREKKERFSLILESASTNQTSMYLCASSVHGEAFFGQGTRLTVV.